This TCR beta chain was retrieved from a study of T-cell memory formation after mild COVID-19. Study details: Among the donors, TCR clusters were largely specific to each donor. Study-level results: Within pre-infection memory, some responding clones were found, suggesting cross-reactive memory joined. Shrinking CD4+ clones were chiefly CM and EM; CD8+ ones were chiefly EMRA.

Only a few counts were recorded for this clonotype. Its specificity is unknown. The CDR3 is made up of 12 amino acids. The germline CDR1 and CDR2 sequences are DFQATT and SNEGSKA (reference sequence). The V gene lost 4 bases and the J gene lost 2 bases, with 9 bases spanning the gap. TCRdb re-derived calls from the 5' RACE reads in MiXCR, one entry per CDR3 protein. This sample has approximately 270,000 distinct CDR3 sequences, with 15% to 20% found just once. The sequence derives from a man aged 18-30 years who had mild COVID-19 (a few samples of this study predate the infection). Cell type and time point are not known. The sample was PBMCs or a T cell subset sorted from them (not recorded which). The chain recombines TRBV20-1 with TRBJ2-7, with a possible D match to TRBD2 (5 bases). For the CDR3, the DNA is TGCAGTGCTACCACGGGGACCTACGAGCAGTACTTC. This sequence encodes CSATTGTYEQYF.